This paragraph reports one TCR beta chain. The V gene's germline CDR1 is SGHDT and CDR2 YYEEEE. V lost 4 bases to trimming and J lost 10 bases; unmatched junction nucleotides: 10. The CDR3 totals 15 residues. The sample belongs to a study of blood T cell repertoires in COVID-19. Using immunoSEQ multiplex PCR, the repertoire was profiled, and TCRdb retains in-frame clones only, with some absent. The table has about 100,000 clones, 85% seen once. The sequenced sample was peripheral blood. J is TRBJ1-6 and V is TRBV5-6; 8 positions agree with TRBD1. The TCR originated in a man aged 45-65 years with active or convalescent COVID-19. CDR3 sequence: CASSPGGQGASPLHF. The CDR3 DNA follows: TGTGCCAGCAGCCCTGGGGGGCAGGGGGCATCACCCCTCCACTTT.